This is a list of T cell receptor beta chains from one sample in a study of CD8 T cells in ankylosing spondylitis. Using its own MiXCR run on the 5' RACE reads, TCRdb lists one record per CDR3 protein. This table holds approximately 540,000 distinct CDR3 sequences, roughly an eighth found once. Sequenced input: blood, either unsorted or a sorted T cell fraction (not recorded which). Receptors were obtained from a male donor with ankylosing spondylitis. Both conserved end residues are part of each CDR3. Each record gives: J gene, V gene, CDR3 protein.

TRBJ1-1	TRBV20-1	CSATPVNTEAFF
TRBJ1-6	TRBV6-1	CASVPTGQGESPLHF
TRBJ1-3	TRBV12-3/TRBV12-4	CASSLLGAGNSGNTIYF
TRBJ1-4	TRBV7-9	CASSLTAGSNEKLFF
TRBJ2-1	TRBV11-3	CASSAPGTRIGNEQFF
TRBJ1-5	TRBV2	CASRTEGNQPQHF
TRBJ2-1	TRBV10-3	CAISEGLADHNEQFF
TRBJ1-1	TRBV20-1	CSAKIRDLNTEAFF
TRBJ1-1	TRBV12-3/TRBV12-4	CATLSANTEAFF
TRBJ1-1	TRBV18	CASTGQRNTEAFF
TRBJ2-7	TRBV18	CASSHLAGEGEQYF
TRBJ2-1	TRBV18	CASSPPGFTFSYNEQFF